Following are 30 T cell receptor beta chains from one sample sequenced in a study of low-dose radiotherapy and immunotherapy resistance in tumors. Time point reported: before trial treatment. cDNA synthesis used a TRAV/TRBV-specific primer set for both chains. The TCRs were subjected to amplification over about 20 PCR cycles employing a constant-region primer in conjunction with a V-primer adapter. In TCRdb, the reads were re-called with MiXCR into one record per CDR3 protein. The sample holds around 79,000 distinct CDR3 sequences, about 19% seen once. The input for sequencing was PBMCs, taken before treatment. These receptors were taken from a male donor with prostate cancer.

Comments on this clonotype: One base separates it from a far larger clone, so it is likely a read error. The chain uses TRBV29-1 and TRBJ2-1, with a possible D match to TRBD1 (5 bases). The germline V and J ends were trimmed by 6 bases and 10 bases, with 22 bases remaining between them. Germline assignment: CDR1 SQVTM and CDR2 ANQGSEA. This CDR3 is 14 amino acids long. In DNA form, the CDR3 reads TGCAGCGTCATGCAGGGAACTACTCCTGGCGAGCAGTTCTTC. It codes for CSVMQGTTPGEQFF.

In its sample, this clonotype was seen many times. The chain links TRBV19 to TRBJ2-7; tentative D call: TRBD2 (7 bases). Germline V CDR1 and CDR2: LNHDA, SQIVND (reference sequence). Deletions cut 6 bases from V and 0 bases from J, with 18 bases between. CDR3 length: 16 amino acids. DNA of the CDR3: TGTGCCAGTAGGCAAACAGGGACTACCTTCTCCTACGAGCAGTACTTC. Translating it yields CASRQTGTTFSYEQYF. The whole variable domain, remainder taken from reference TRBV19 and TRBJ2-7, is DGGITQSPKYLFRKEGQNVTLSCEQNLNHDAMYWYRQDPGQGLRLIYYSQIVNDFQKGDIAEGYSVSREKKESFPLTVTSAQKNPTAFYLCASRQTGTTFSYEQYFGPGTRLTVT.

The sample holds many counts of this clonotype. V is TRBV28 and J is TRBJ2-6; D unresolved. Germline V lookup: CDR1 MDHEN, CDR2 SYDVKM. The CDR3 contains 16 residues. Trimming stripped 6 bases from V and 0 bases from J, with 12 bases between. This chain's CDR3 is CASRFRHLSGANVLTF. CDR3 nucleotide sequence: TGTGCCAGCAGATTCAGACACCTCTCTGGGGCCAACGTCCTGACTTTC.

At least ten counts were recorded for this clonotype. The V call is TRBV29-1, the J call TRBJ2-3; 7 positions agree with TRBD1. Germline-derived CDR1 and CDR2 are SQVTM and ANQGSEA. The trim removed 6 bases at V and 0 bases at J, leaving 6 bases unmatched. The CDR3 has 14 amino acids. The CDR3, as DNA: TGCAGCGTCAAACAGGGGTGGAGCACAGATACGCAGTATTTT. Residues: CSVKQGWSTDTQYF.

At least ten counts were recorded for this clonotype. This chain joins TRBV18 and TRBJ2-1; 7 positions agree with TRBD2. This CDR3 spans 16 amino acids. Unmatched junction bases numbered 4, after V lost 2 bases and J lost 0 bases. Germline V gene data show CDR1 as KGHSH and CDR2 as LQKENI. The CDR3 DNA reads TGTGCCAGCTCACCAGATCGCGGGAGCTCCTACAATGAGCAGTTCTTC. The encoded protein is CASSPDRGSSYNEQFF.

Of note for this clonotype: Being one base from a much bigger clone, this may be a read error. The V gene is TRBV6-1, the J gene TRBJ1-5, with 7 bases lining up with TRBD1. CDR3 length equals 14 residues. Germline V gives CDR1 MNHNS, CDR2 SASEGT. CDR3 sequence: CVSTLTGANQPQHF. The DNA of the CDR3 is TGTGTCAGCACCCTAACAGGGGCAAATCAGCCCCAGCATTTT.

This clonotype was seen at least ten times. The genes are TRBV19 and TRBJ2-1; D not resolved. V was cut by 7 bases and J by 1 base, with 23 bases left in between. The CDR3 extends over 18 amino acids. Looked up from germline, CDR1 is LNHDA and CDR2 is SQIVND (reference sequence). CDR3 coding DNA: TGTGCCAGTAACCCAGTACGGGCCAATGGCCCATCCTACAATGAGCAGTTCTTC. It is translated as CASNPVRANGPSYNEQFF.

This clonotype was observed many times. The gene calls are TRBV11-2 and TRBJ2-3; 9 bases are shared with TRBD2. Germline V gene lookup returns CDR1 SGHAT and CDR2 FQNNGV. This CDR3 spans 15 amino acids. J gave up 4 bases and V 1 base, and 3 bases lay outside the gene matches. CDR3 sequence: CASSLVGGRADTQYF. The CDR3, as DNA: TGTGCCAGCAGCTTAGTCGGCGGGAGGGCAGATACGCAGTATTTT.

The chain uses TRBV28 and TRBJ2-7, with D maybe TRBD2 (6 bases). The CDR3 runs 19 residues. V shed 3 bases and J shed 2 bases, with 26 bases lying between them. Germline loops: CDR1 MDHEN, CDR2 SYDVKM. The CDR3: CASSFIVPGGTLLTYEQYF. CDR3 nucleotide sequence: TGTGCCAGCAGTTTTATAGTTCCGGGCGGGACTCTCCTGACCTACGAGCAGTACTTC.

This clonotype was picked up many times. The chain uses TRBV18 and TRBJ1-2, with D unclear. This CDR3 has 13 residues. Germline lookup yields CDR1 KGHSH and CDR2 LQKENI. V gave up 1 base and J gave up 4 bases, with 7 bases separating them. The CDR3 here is CASSPLDAYGYTF. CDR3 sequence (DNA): TGTGCCAGCTCACCACTGGATGCCTATGGCTACACCTTC.

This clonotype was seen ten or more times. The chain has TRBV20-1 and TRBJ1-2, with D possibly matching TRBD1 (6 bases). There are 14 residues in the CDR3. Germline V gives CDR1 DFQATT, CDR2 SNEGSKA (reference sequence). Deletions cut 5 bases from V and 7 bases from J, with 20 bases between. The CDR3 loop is CSALSGGSVSGYTF. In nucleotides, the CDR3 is TGCAGTGCTCTCTCGGGGGGCTCGGTCTCTGGCTACACCTTC.

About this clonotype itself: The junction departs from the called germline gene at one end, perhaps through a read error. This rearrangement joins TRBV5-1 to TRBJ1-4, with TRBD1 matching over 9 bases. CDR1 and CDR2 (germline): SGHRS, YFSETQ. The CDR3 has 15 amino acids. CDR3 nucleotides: TGTGCCAGCAGCCCTCAACAGGGGGCTTATGAAAAACTGTTTTTT. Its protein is CASSPQQGAYEKLFF.

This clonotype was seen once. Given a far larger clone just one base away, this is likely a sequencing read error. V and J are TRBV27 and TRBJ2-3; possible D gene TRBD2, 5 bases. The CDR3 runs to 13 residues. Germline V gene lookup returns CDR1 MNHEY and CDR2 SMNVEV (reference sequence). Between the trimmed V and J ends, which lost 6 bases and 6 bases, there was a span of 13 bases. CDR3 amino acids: CASRERGLDTQYF. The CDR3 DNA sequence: TGTGCCAGCAGGGAACGAGGGTTGGATACGCAGTATTTT.

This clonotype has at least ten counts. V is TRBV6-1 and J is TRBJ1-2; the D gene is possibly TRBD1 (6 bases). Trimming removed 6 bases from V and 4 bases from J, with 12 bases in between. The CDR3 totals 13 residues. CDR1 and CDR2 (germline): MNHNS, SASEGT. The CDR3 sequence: CASRATGFYGYTF. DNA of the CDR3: TGTGCCAGCAGGGCTACAGGGTTCTATGGCTACACCTTC.

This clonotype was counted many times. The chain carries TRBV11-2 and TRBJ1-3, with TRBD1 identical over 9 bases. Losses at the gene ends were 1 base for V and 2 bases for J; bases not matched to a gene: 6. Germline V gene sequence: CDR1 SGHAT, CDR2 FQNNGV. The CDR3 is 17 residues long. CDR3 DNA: TGTGCCAGCAGCTTAGGTTCCCGACAGGGGGCTGGAAACACCATATATTTT. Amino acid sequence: CASSLGSRQGAGNTIYF. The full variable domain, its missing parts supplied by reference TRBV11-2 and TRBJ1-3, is EAGVAQSPRYKIIEKRQSVAFWCNPISGHATLYWYQQILGQGPKLLIQFQNNGVVDDSQLPKDRFSAERLKGVDSTLKIQPAKLEDSAVYLCASSLGSRQGAGNTIYFGEGSWLTVV.

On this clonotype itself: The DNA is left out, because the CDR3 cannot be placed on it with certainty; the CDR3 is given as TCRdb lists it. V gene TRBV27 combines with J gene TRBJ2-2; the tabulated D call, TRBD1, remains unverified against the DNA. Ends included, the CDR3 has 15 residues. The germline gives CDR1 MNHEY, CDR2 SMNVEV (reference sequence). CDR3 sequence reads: CATISGTNTGELFFF.

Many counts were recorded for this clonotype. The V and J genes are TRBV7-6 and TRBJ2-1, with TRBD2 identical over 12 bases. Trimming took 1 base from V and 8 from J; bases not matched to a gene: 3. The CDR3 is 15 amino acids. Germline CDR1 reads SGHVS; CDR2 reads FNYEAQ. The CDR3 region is CASSLGLAGAYEQFF. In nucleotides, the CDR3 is TGTGCCAGCAGCTTAGGACTAGCGGGAGCATATGAGCAGTTCTTC. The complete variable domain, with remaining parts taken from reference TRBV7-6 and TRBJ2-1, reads GAGVSQSPRYKVTKRGQDVALRCDPISGHVSLYWYRQALGQGPEFLTYFNYEAQQDKSGLPNDRFSAERPEGSISTLTIQRTEQRDSAMYRCASSLGLAGAYEQFFGPGTRLTVL.

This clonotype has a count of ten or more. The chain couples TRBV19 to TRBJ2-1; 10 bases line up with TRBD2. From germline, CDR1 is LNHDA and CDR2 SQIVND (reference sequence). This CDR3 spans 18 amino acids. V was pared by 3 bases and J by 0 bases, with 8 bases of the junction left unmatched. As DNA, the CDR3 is TGTGCCAGTAGTATTTCTAGCGGGGGCCTTAGCTCCTACAATGAGCAGTTCTTC. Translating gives CASSISSGGLSSYNEQFF.

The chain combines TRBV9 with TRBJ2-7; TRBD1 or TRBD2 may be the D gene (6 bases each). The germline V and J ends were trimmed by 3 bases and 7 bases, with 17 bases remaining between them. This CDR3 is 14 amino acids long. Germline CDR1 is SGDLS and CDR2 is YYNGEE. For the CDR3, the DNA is TGTGCCAGCAGCGCCAACAGGGTTGCGGGGGAGCAGTACTTC. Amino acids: CASSANRVAGEQYF. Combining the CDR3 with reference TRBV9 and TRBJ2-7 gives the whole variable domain DSGVTQTPKHLITATGQRVTLRCSPRSGDLSVYWYQQSLDQGLQFLIQYYNGEERAKGNILERFSAQQFPDLHSELNLSSLELGDSALYFCASSANRVAGEQYFGPGTRLTVT.

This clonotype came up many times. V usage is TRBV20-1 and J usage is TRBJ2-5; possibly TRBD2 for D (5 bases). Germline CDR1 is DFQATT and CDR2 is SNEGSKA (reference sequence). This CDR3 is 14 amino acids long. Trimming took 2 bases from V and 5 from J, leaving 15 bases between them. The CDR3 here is CSARPTRGVETQYF. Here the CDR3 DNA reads TGCAGTGCTAGACCTACTCGGGGAGTCGAGACCCAGTACTTC.

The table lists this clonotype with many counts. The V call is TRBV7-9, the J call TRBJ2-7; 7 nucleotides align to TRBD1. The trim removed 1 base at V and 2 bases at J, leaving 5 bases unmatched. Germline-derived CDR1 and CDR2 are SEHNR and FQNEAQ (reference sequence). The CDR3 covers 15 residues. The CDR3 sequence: CASSLGRDRTYEQYF. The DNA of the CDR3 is TGTGCCAGCAGCTTAGGACGGGACAGAACCTACGAGCAGTACTTC.

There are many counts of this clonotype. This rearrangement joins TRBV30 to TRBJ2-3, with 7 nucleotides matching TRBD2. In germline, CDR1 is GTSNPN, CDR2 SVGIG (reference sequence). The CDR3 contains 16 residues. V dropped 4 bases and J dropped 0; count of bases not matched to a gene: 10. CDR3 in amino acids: CAWNRDYATSTDTQYF. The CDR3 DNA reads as TGTGCCTGGAACCGGGACTATGCTACTAGCACAGATACGCAGTATTTT. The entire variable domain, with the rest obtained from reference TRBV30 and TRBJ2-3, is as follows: SQTIHQWPATLVQPVGSPLSLECTVEGTSNPNLYWYRQAAGRGLQLLFYSVGIGQISSEVPQNLSASRPQDRQFILSSKKLLLSDSGFYLCAWNRDYATSTDTQYFGPGTRLTVL.

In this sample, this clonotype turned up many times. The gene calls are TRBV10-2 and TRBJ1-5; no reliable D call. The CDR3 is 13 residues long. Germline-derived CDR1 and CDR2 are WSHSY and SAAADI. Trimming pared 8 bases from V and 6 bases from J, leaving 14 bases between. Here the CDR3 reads CASAPGRGQPQHF. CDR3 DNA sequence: TGCGCCAGCGCGCCAGGCCGGGGTCAGCCCCAGCATTTT.

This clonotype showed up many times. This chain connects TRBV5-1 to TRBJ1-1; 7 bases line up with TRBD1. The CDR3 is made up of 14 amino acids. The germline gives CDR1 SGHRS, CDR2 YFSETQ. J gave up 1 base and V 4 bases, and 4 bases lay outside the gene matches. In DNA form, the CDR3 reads TGCGCCAGCAGCACGGGACAGACGAACACTGAAGCTTTCTTT. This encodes CASSTGQTNTEAFF. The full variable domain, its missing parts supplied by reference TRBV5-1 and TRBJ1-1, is KAGVTQTPRYLIKTRGQQVTLSCSPISGHRSVSWYQQTPGQGLQFLFEYFSETQRNKGNFPGRFSGRQFSNSRSEMNVSTLELGDSALYLCASSTGQTNTEAFFGQGTRLTVV.

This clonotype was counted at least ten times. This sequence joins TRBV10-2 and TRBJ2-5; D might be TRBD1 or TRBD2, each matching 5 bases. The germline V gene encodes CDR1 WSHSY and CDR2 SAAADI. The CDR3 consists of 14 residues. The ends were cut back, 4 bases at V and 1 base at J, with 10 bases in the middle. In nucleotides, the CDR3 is TGCGCCAGCAGTGCGGCCGGGGCCCAAGAGACCCAGTACTTC. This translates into CASSAAGAQETQYF.

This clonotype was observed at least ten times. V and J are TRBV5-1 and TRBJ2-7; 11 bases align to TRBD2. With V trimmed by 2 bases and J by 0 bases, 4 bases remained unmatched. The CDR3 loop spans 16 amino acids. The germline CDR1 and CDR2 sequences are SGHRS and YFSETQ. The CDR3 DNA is TGCGCCAGCAGCTTAGGGACTAGCGGATTCTCCTACGAGCAGTACTTC. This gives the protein CASSLGTSGFSYEQYF. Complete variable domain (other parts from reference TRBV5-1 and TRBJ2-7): KAGVTQTPRYLIKTRGQQVTLSCSPISGHRSVSWYQQTPGQGLQFLFEYFSETQRNKGNFPGRFSGRQFSNSRSEMNVSTLELGDSALYLCASSLGTSGFSYEQYFGPGTRLTVT.

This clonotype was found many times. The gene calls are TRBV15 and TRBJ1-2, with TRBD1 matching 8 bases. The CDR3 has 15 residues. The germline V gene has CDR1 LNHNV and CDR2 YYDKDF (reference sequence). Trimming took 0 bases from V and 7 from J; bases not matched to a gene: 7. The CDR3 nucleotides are TGTGCCACCAGCAGAGATCAGGGGGCAGCACGTGGCTACACCTTC. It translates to CATSRDQGAARGYTF. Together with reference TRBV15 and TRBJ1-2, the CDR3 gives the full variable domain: DAMVIQNPRYQVTQFGKPVTLSCSQTLNHNVMYWYQQKSSQAPKLLFHYYDKDFNNEADTPDNFQSRRPNTSFCFLDIRSPGLGDTAMYLCATSRDQGAARGYTFGSGTRLTVV.

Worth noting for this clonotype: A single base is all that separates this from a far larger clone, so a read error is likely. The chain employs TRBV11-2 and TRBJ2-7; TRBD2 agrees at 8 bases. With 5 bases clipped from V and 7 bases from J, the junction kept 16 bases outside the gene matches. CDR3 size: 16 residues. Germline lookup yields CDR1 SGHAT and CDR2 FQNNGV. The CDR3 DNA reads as TGTGCCAGCAGCGCCGGGGGGGCGGGGTCCTACAATGAGCAGTACTTC. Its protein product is CASSAGGAGSYNEQYF.

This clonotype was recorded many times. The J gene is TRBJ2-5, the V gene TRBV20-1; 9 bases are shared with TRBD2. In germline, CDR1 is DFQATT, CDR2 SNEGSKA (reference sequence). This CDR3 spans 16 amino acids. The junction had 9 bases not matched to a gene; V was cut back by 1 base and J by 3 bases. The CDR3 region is CSARGGSGGVKETQYF. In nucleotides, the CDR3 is TGCAGTGCTAGAGGCGGTAGCGGGGGAGTAAAAGAGACCCAGTACTTC.

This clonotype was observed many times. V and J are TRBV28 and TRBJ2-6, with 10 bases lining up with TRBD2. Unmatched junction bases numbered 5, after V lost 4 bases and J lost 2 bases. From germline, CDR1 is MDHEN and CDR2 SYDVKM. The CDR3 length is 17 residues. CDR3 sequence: CASSSLAGATGANVLTF. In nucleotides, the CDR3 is TGTGCCAGCAGTTCCCTAGCGGGAGCTACTGGGGCCAACGTCCTGACTTTC.